This T cell receptor beta chain was recorded in a study of T-cell memory formation after mild COVID-19. Whole-study findings and limits: For contracting clones, CD4+ ones sat mainly in CM and EM, CD8+ in EMRA. Contracting clones from day 15 to 85 had balanced CD4/CD8; later expanders favoured CD4+.

Of note for this clonotype: Antigen specificity is unknown.

Looked up from germline, CDR1 is MNHEY and CDR2 is SVGAGI. CDR3 length: 15 amino acids. Between the trimmed V and J ends, which lost 4 bases and 2 bases, there was a span of 11 bases. Libraries for TCRalpha and TCRbeta carried sample barcodes and unique molecular identifiers via 5'RACE. TCRdb fed the 5' RACE reads into MiXCR, producing one record per CDR3 protein. The repertoire includes about 290,000 distinct CDR3 sequences, approximately 16% of them detected once, and 20% to 25% sits in the top ten. Sequencing was carried out using PBMCs or a T cell subset sorted from them (not recorded which). The TCR comes from a man aged 18-30 years who had mild COVID-19 (a few samples of this study predate the infection). Cell type and time point are not known. This chain links TRBV6-5 with TRBJ2-2; D unclear. This chain's CDR3 is CASSSRRLNTGELFF. The DNA for the CDR3 is TGTGCCAGCAGTTCCCGACGGTTAAACACCGGGGAGCTGTTTTTT.